This TCR beta chain was retrieved from a study of post-analysis software for immune sequencing data. Points on this clonotype: The antigen is unknown.

General study findings and limits: Patients had higher frequencies than controls of five or six TRBV segments, including TRBV5-6, TRBV5-1 and TRBV20-1.

Each TCR beta cDNA library carried unique molecular identifiers. From roughly 1 to 10 million T cells, 400,000 to 500,000 cDNA molecules were obtained. TCRdb called the PCR reads again in MiXCR, with one record for every CDR3 protein. The sample lists roughly 670,000 distinct CDR3 sequences; more than 50% were seen once. Germline values: CDR1 DFQATT, CDR2 SNEGSKA (reference sequence). The CDR3 extends over 14 amino acids. With V trimmed by 6 bases and J by 6 bases, 14 bases remained unmatched. The chain couples TRBV20-1 to TRBJ2-7; TRBD1 aligns across 7 bases. Sequencing was done on a sample of blood. This clonotype was obtained from a girl aged 2 to 10 with multiple sclerosis. The CDR3 loop is CSARLQGQRGEQYF. The CDR3 DNA follows: TGCAGTGCCCGGCTCCAGGGACAGAGAGGCGAGCAGTACTTC.